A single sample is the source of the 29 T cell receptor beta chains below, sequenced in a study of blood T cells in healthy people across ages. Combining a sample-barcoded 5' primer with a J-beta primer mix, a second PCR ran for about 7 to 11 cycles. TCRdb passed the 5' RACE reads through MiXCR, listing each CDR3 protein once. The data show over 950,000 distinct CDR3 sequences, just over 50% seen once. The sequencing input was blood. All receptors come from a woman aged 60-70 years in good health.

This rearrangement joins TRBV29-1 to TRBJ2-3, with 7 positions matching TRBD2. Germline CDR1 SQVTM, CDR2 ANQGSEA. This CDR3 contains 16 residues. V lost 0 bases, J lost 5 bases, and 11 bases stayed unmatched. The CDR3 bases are TGCAGCGTTGAAGATTATATGCGGGAGTCAGAAGATACGCAGTATTTT. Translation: CSVEDYMRESEDTQYF.

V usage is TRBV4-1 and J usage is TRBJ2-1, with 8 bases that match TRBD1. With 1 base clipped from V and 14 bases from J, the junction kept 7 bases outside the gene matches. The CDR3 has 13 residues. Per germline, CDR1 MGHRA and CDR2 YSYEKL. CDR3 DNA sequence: TGCGCCAGCAGCCAAGTAGAGGGGACAGGAGAGTTCTTC. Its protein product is CASSQVEGTGEFF.

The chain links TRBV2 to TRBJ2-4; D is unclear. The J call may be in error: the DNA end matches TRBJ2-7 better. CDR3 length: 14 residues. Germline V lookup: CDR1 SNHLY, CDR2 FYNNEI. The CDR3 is CASRKRAAANEQYF. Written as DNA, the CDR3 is TGTGCCAGCAGGAAAAGGGCCGCGGCAAACGAGCAGTACTTC.

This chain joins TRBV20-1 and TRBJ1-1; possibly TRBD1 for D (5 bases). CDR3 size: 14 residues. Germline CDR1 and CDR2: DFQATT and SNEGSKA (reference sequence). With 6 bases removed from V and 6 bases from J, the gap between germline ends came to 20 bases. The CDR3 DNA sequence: TGCAGTGCACCCCCCCGGGGGGAGGATGCTGAAGCTTTCTTT. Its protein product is CSAPPRGEDAEAFF.

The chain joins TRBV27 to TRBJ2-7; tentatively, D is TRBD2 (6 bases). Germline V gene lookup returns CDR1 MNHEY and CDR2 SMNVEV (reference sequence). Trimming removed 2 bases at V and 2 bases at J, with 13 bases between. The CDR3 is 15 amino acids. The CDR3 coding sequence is TGTGCCAGCAGTTTAGAGGAGGGATTGACCTACGAGCAGTACTTC. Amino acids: CASSLEEGLTYEQYF.

The CDR3 reads CASSRGAPTDTQYF. The CDR3 DNA is TGTGCCAGCAGTCGTGGGGCTCCCACAGATACGCAGTATTTT. V gene TRBV11-2 combines with J gene TRBJ2-3; maybe TRBD1 (5 bases). V was clipped by 6 bases and J by 2 bases, with 12 bases between them. The length of the CDR3 is 14 residues. The germline V gene has CDR1 SGHAT and CDR2 FQNNGV.

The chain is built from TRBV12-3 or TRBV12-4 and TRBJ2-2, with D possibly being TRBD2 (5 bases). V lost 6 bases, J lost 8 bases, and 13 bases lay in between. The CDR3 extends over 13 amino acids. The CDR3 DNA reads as TGTGCCAGCAGCACCCGCGGGTCTGGGGAGCTGTTTTTT. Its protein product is CASSTRGSGELFF.

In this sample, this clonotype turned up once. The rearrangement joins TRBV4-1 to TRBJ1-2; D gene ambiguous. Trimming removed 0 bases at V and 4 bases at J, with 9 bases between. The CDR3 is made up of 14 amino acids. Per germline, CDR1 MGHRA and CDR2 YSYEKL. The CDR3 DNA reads TGCGCCAGCAGCCAAGATGAAGCAATCTATGGCTACACCTTC. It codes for CASSQDEAIYGYTF.

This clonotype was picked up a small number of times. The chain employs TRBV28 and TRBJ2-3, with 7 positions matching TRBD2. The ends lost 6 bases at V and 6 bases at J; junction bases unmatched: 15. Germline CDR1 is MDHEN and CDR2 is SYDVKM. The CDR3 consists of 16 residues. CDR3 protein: CASSDLESGIDDTQYF. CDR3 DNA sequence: TGTGCCAGCAGCGACCTAGAAAGCGGGATAGACGATACGCAGTATTTT.

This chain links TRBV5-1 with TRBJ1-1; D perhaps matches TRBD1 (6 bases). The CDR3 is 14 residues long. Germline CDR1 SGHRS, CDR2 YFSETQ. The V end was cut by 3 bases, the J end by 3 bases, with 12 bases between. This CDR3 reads CASSSQGRDTEAFF. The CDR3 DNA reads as TGCGCCAGCAGCTCACAGGGACGGGACACTGAAGCTTTCTTT.

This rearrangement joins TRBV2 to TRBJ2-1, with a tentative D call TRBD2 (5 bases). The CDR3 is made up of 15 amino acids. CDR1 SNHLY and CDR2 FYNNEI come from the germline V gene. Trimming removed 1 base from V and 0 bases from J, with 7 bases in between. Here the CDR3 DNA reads TGTGCCAGCAGTGAAGGCAGCGGCTCCTACAATGAGCAGTTCTTC. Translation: CASSEGSGSYNEQFF.

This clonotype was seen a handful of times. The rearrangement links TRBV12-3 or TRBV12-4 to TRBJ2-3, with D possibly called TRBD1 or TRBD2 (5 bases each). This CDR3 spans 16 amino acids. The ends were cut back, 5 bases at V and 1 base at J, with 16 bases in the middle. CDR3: CASSPGAHQGTDTQYF. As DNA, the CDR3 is TGTGCCAGCAGTCCCGGGGCCCACCAAGGCACAGATACGCAGTATTTT.

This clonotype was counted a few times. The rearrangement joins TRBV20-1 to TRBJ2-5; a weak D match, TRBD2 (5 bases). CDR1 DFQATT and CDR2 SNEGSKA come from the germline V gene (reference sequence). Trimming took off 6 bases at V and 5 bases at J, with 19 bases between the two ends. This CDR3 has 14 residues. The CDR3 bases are TGCAGTGCCTCCGCCAGGCCAGGCGGGGAGACCCAGTACTTC. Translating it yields CSASARPGGETQYF.

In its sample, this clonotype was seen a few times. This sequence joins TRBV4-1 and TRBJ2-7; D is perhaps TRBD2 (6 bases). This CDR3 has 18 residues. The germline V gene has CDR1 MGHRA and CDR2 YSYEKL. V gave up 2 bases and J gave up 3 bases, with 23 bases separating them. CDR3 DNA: TGCGCCAGCAGCCAAAAGCGCTCACTGGGACTTGGAATCTACGAGCAGTACTTC. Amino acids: CASSQKRSLGLGIYEQYF.

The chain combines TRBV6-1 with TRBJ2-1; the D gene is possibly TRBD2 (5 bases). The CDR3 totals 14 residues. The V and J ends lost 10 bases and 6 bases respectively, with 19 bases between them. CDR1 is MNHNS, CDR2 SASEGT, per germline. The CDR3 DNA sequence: TGTGCCACTCGAAGCAGCGGTCTGAGCAATGAGCAGTTCTTC. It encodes CATRSSGLSNEQFF.

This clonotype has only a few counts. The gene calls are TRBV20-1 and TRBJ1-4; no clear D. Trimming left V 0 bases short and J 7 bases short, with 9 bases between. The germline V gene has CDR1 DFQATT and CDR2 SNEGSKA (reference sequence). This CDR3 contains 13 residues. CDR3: CSAREVRGEKLFF. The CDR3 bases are TGCAGTGCTAGAGAAGTTCGTGGTGAAAAACTGTTTTTT.

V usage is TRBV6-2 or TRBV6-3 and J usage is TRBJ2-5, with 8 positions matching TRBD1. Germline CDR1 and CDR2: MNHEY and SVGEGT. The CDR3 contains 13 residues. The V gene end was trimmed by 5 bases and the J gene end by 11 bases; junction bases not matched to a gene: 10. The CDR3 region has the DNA TGTGCCAGCAGTCAGGGACAGGTCCATGAGCAGTACTTC. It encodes CASSQGQVHEQYF.

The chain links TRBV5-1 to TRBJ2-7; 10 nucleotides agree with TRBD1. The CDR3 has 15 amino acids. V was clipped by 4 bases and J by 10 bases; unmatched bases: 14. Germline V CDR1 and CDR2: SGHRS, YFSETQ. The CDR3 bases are TGCGCCAGCAGCAGGGACAGGGGACAAACAGAGGACCAGTACTTC. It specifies CASSRDRGQTEDQYF.

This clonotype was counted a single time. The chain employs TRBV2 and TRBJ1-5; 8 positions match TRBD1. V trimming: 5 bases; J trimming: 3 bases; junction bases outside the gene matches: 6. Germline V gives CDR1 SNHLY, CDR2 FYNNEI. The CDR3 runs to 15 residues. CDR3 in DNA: TGTGCCAGCAGTTACGACAGGGGAAACAATCAGCCCCAGCATTTT. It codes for CASSYDRGNNQPQHF.

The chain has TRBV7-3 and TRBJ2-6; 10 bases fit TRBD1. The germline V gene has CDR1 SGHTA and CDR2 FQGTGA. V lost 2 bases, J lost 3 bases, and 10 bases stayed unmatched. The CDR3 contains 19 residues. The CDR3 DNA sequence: TGTGCCAGCAGCTTATATACGGGACAGGGGCTCAATGGGGCCAACGTCCTGACTTTC. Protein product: CASSLYTGQGLNGANVLTF.

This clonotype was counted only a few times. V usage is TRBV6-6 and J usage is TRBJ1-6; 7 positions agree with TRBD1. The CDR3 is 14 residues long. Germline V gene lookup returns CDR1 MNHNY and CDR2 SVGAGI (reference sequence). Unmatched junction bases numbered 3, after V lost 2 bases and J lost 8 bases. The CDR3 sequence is CASSYRGQDSPLHF. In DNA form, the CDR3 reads TGTGCCAGCAGTTACAGGGGGCAGGATTCACCCCTCCACTTT.

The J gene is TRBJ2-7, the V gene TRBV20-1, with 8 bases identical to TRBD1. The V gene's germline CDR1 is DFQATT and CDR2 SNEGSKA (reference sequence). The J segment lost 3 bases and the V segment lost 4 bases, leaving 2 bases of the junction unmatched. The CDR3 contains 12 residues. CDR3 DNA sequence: TGCAGTGCTACGGGACAGGACTACGAGCAGTACTTC. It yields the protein CSATGQDYEQYF.

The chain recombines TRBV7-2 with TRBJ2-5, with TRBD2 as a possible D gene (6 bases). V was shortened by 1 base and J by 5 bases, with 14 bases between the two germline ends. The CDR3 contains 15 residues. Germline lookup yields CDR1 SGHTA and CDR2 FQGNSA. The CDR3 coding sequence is TGTGCCAGCAGCTTAGATCGGCGGGGTGCTGAGACCCAGTACTTC. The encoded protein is CASSLDRRGAETQYF.

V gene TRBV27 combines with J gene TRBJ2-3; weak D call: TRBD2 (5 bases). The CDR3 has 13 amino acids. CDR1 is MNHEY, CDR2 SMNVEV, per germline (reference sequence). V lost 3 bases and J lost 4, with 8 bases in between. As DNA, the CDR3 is TGTGCCAGCAGTTTCGGGAAGGCAGATACGCAGTATTTT. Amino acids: CASSFGKADTQYF.

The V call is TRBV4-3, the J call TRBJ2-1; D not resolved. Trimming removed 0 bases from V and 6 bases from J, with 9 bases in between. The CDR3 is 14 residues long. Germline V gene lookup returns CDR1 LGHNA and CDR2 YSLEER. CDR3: CASSQDPGSNEQFF. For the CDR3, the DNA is TGCGCCAGCAGCCAAGATCCTGGGTCCAATGAGCAGTTCTTC.

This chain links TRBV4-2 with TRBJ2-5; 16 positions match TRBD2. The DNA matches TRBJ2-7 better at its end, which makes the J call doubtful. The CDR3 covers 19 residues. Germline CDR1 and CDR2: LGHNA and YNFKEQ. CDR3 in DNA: TGTGCCAGCAGCCAAGATGGGACTAGCGGGAGGGCTCGGAGAGACGAGCAGTACTTC. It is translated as CASSQDGTSGRARRDEQYF.

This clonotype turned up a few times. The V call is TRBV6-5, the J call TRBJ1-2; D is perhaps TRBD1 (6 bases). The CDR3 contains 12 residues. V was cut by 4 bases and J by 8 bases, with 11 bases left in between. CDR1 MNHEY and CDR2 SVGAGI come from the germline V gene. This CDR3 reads CASSSSGGGYTF. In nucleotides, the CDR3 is TGTGCCAGCAGTTCCTCGGGGGGCGGCTACACCTTC.

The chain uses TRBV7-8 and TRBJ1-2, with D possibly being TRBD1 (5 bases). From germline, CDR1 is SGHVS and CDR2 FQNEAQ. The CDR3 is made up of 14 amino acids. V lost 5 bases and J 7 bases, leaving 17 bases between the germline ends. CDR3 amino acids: CASSLTDNAIGYTF. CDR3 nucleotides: TGTGCCAGCAGCCTAACGGACAACGCAATTGGCTACACCTTC.

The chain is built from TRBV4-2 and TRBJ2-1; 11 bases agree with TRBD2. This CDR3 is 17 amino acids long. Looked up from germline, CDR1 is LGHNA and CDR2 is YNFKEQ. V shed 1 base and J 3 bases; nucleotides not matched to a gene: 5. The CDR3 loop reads CASSQALAGGLYNEQFF. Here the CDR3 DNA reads TGTGCCAGCAGCCAAGCTTTAGCGGGAGGGCTCTACAATGAGCAGTTCTTC.